Given below is one T cell receptor (beta chain) in context. As yet, its antigen is unknown. Combining a sample-barcoded 5' primer with a J-beta primer mix, a second PCR ran for 7 to 11 cycles. TCRdb processed the 5' RACE reads anew with MiXCR; each CDR3 protein has one entry. The data hold fewer than 1,000,000 distinct CDR3 sequences, with approximately 44% observed a single time. The source of the sample is a study of blood T cells in healthy people across ages. Study results and limitations: In older individuals, TCR beta diversity per million T cells was lower, falling roughly linearly with age.

Germline loops: CDR1 SGHTA, CDR2 FQGNSA. CDR3 length: 14 amino acids. Unmatched junction bases numbered 3, after V lost 5 bases and J lost 3 bases. The V gene is TRBV7-2, the J gene TRBJ2-5; 10 bases line up with TRBD1. This clonotype was sampled from a man in his sixties in good health. Sequences were obtained from blood. The CDR3 loop reads CASSRGQGKETQYF. As DNA, the CDR3 is TGTGCCAGCAGCCGGGGACAGGGGAAAGAGACCCAGTACTTC. The variable domain in full, with the rest retrieved from reference TRBV7-2 and TRBJ2-5, is GAGVSQSPSNKVTEKGKDVELRCDPISGHTALYWYRQSLGQGLEFLIYFQGNSAPDKSGLPSDRFSAERTGGSVSTLTIQRTQQEDSAVYLCASSRGQGKETQYFGPGTRLLVL.